The 30 T cell receptor beta chains reported below all come from one sample, sequenced in a study of a mutant IDH1 vaccine in newly diagnosed glioma. The data were produced by immunoSEQ multiplex PCR, yet TCRdb's version contains in-frame clones alone and is incomplete. The table shows over 50,000 clones, with 85% to 90% occurring only once. Their target antigens are unknown. As for time point: week 5, during vaccination. Alongside topical imiquimod, each dose of vaccine comprised 300 ug of mutant IDH1 20-mer peptide. This sample comprised PBMCs, obtained from a glioma patient whose treatment included an IDH1 peptide vaccine. The source is a woman in her thirties or forties with glioma.

This rearrangement joins TRBV7-2 to TRBJ2-5; perhaps TRBD1 as D (5 bases). The germline V gene has CDR1 SGHTA and CDR2 FQGNSA. The CDR3 contains 14 residues. The ends were cut back, 5 bases at V and 1 base at J, with 11 bases in the middle. The CDR3 region has the DNA TGTGCCAGCAGCACACAGGCGATCCAAGAGACCCAGTACTTC. This sequence encodes CASSTQAIQETQYF.

The CDR3: CASSKRGLAGRETQYF. The CDR3 DNA reads as TGTGCCAGCAGCAAACGAGGCCTAGCGGGAAGAGAGACCCAGTACTTC. The rearrangement joins TRBV21-1 to TRBJ2-5; TRBD2 is taken as the D call from the table, unchecked against the DNA. TRBV21-1 corresponds to a pseudogene. The CDR3 is made up of 16 amino acids.

The chain is built from TRBV7-9 and TRBJ2-1, with 7 nucleotides matching TRBD1. V dropped 1 base and J dropped 7; count of bases not matched to a gene: 4. Germline-derived CDR1 and CDR2 are SEHNR and FQNEAQ (reference sequence). This CDR3 spans 14 amino acids. The CDR3 spells CASSLEGAKNEQFF. CDR3 nucleotides: TGTGCCAGCAGCTTAGAGGGGGCGAAGAATGAGCAGTTCTTC.

The chain combines TRBV6-5 with TRBJ1-2; 7 nucleotides match TRBD1. Germline V gene data show CDR1 as MNHEY and CDR2 as SVGAGI. The CDR3 is made up of 13 amino acids. The V and J ends lost 5 bases and 8 bases, in that order; junction bases with no gene match: 8. CDR3 bases: TGTGCCAGCAGTAAAGACAGGGTGGAAGGCTACACCTTC. It encodes CASSKDRVEGYTF.

This rearrangement joins TRBV29-1 to TRBJ2-2, with no clear D. The CDR3 is 12 amino acids. Trimming stripped 6 bases from V and 1 base from J, with 6 bases between. Germline loops: CDR1 SQVTM, CDR2 ANQGSEA. The CDR3 DNA follows: TGCAGCGTCCGTCAGAACACCGGGGAGCTGTTTTTT. This sequence encodes CSVRQNTGELFF.

CDR3 DNA: TGTGCCACCAGCAGAGAGGTTGCAGGGGATACTGAAGCTTTCTTT. It yields the protein CATSREVAGDTEAFF. The chain is built from TRBV15 and TRBJ1-1; TRBD1 is a possible D gene (6 bases). Germline CDR1 is LNHNV and CDR2 is YYDKDF (reference sequence). Trimming pared 0 bases from V and 5 bases from J, leaving 13 bases between. CDR3 length equals 15 residues.

This clone occurred a few times. The genes are TRBV30 and TRBJ2-1; D not certain. This CDR3 contains 15 residues. With 0 bases removed from V and 4 bases from J, the gap between germline ends came to 13 bases. Germline CDR1 GTSNPN, CDR2 SVGIG (reference sequence). CDR3 in amino acids: CAWSVLGQDYNEQFF. The CDR3 DNA reads TGTGCCTGGAGTGTACTCGGGCAGGATTACAATGAGCAGTTCTTC.

This clone was seen only once. This chain connects TRBV25-1 to TRBJ2-5; 13 bases line up with TRBD2. From germline, CDR1 is MGHDK and CDR2 SYGVNS. The CDR3 length is 15 residues. V dropped 8 bases and J dropped 3; count of bases not matched to a gene: 6. The CDR3 coding sequence is TGTGCCAGCTCTCGACTAGCGGGGGGCGAAGAGACCCAGTACTTC. Translated, it gives CASSRLAGGEETQYF.

The chain carries TRBV29-1 and TRBJ1-1; no clear D. V lost 6 bases and J lost 5, with 13 bases in between. The length of the CDR3 is 12 residues. From germline, CDR1 is SQVTM and CDR2 ANQGSEA. The CDR3 sequence is CSVYEEETEAFF. CDR3 nucleotides: TGCAGCGTCTACGAGGAGGAAACTGAAGCTTTCTTT.

This sequence joins TRBV7-9 and TRBJ1-2; D is undetermined. Trimming shortened V by 5 bases and J by 4 bases, and 8 bases separated the two germline ends. The CDR3 loop spans 12 amino acids. Germline V gene lookup returns CDR1 SEHNR and CDR2 FQNEAQ (reference sequence). CDR3 in DNA: TGTGCCAGCAGCCCTGAGGGCTATGGCTACACCTTC. Its translation is CASSPEGYGYTF.

The chain couples TRBV7-9 to TRBJ1-1; TRBD1 aligns across 7 bases. The CDR3 has 16 amino acids. The germline V gene has CDR1 SEHNR and CDR2 FQNEAQ (reference sequence). V trimming: 3 bases; J trimming: 1 base; junction bases outside the gene matches: 8. This CDR3 is CASSFPQGVANTEAFF. DNA of the CDR3: TGTGCCAGCAGCTTCCCCCAGGGGGTGGCGAACACTGAAGCTTTCTTT. Together with reference TRBV7-9 and TRBJ1-1, the CDR3 gives the full variable domain: DTGVSQNPRHKITKRGQNVTFRCDPISEHNRLYWYRQTLGQGPEFLTYFQNEAQLEKSRLLSDRFSAERPKGSFSTLEIQRTEQGDSAMYLCASSFPQGVANTEAFFGQGTRLTVV.

The chain has TRBV30 and TRBJ1-1, with a weak D call TRBD1 (5 bases). The CDR3 sequence is 15 residues long. Germline CDR1 is GTSNPN and CDR2 is SVGIG (reference sequence). V was cut by 7 bases and J by 1 base, with 19 bases left in between. This CDR3 reads CAFRGEITSNTEAFF. CDR3 sequence (DNA): TGTGCCTTCCGGGGGGAAATTACTTCGAACACTGAAGCTTTCTTT. The full variable domain, completed using reference TRBV30 and TRBJ1-1, is SQTIHQWPATLVQPVGSPLSLECTVEGTSNPNLYWYRQAAGRGLQLLFYSVGIGQISSEVPQNLSASRPQDRQFILSSKKLLLSDSGFYLCAFRGEITSNTEAFFGQGTRLTVV.

V is TRBV18 and J is TRBJ2-5; 11 nucleotides line up with TRBD1. The V gene's germline CDR1 is KGHSH and CDR2 LQKENI. The ends lost 5 bases at V and 5 bases at J; junction bases unmatched: 4. The CDR3 is 14 amino acids. CDR3 in amino acids: CASSRTGGSETQYF. The CDR3, as DNA: TGTGCCAGCTCAAGGACAGGGGGCAGTGAGACCCAGTACTTC.

This chain connects TRBV4-1 to TRBJ2-1; possibly TRBD1 or TRBD2 for D (5 bases each). V was trimmed by 4 bases and J by 9 bases, leaving 10 bases between them. There are 12 residues in the CDR3. Germline V CDR1 and CDR2: MGHRA, YSYEKL. The CDR3 protein is CASSPHGTEQFF. CDR3 coding DNA: TGCGCCAGCAGCCCTCACGGGACTGAGCAGTTCTTC.

The J gene is TRBJ2-7, the V gene TRBV18; no reliable D call. V was clipped by 3 bases and J by 9 bases, with 15 bases between them. CDR1 is KGHSH, CDR2 LQKENI, per germline. The CDR3 loop spans 13 amino acids. The CDR3 reads CASSPIPVQGQYF. CDR3 nucleotides: TGTGCCAGCTCACCGATCCCTGTACAAGGGCAGTACTTC.

The J gene is TRBJ1-2, the V gene TRBV11-2; D is ambiguous. The CDR3 is made up of 11 amino acids. Germline CDR1 reads SGHAT; CDR2 reads FQNNGV. V lost 2 bases to trimming and J lost 8 bases, with 6 bases between them. This CDR3 is CASSLLNGYTF. CDR3 coding DNA: TGTGCCAGCAGCTTATTAAACGGCTACACCTTC.

This clone was seen once. The rearrangement joins TRBV5-6 to TRBJ2-5; D may be TRBD1 or TRBD2 (5 bases each). V was shortened by 1 base and J by 0 bases, with 19 bases between the two germline ends. The CDR3 sequence is 18 residues long. Germline CDR1 reads SGHDT; CDR2 reads YYEEEE. The CDR3 region is CASSLRRTGTRYQETQYF. In nucleotides, the CDR3 is TGTGCCAGCAGCTTGAGGAGAACCGGGACGAGGTACCAAGAGACCCAGTACTTC.

Comments on this clone: Other DNA sequences of this sample code for an identical CDR3. The rearrangement joins TRBV5-1 to TRBJ1-1; D is unresolved. The CDR3 loop spans 13 amino acids. From germline, CDR1 is SGHRS and CDR2 YFSETQ. V shed 4 bases and J shed 1 base, with 8 bases lying between them. CDR3 sequence (DNA): TGCGCCAGCAGCCTCGGCAGGAACACTGAAGCTTTCTTT. Its protein product is CASSLGRNTEAFF.

The rearrangement joins TRBV4-3 to TRBJ2-3; D is uncertain. CDR1 and CDR2 (germline): LGHNA, YSLEER. The CDR3 runs 16 residues. V lost 2 bases to trimming and J lost 2 bases, with 14 bases between them. CDR3 sequence (DNA): TGCGCCAGCAGCCAAAAAAAACGGCGGCACACAGATACGCAGTATTTT. Its protein product is CASSQKKRRHTDTQYF.

This clone has just one count. The chain has TRBV7-2 and TRBJ1-4, with 8 bases fitting TRBD1. Germline CDR1 and CDR2: SGHTA and FQGNSA. The CDR3 extends over 13 amino acids. The ends lost 7 bases at V and 5 bases at J; junction bases unmatched: 3. The CDR3 DNA reads TGTGCCAGCACCCGGGACAGGAATGAAAAACTGTTTTTT. It encodes CASTRDRNEKLFF.

The CDR3 nucleotides are TGTGCCAGCAGCTTAGGGGAGGCCTATGGCTACACCTTC. As protein: CASSLGEAYGYTF. The chain recombines TRBV6-1 with TRBJ1-2, with D possibly TRBD1 on 5 matching bases. The germline V gene has CDR1 MNHNS and CDR2 SASEGT. The V gene lost 6 bases and the J gene lost 4 bases, with 12 bases spanning the gap. CDR3 length: 13 residues.

The chain carries TRBV19 and TRBJ2-7; 7 nucleotides agree with TRBD1. Trimming cost V 4 bases and J 3 bases; bases outside gene matches: 6. Per germline, CDR1 LNHDA and CDR2 SQIVND (reference sequence). The CDR3 covers 14 residues. CDR3 residues: CASSKGTASYEQYF. The CDR3 region has the DNA TGTGCCAGTAGTAAAGGGACAGCCAGCTACGAGCAGTACTTC.

The chain couples TRBV27 to TRBJ2-7; the match to TRBD1 covers 8 bases. The CDR3 has 13 amino acids. Trimming cost V 6 bases and J 4 bases; bases outside gene matches: 5. Germline V gene sequence: CDR1 MNHEY, CDR2 SMNVEV (reference sequence). CDR3 DNA sequence: TGTGCCAGCAGCGGACAGGGAAGTTACGAGCAGTACTTC. This translates into CASSGQGSYEQYF.

The chain carries TRBV5-1 and TRBJ2-5; D tentatively reads TRBD1 or TRBD2 (5 bases each). Per germline, CDR1 SGHRS and CDR2 YFSETQ. The CDR3 runs 16 residues. Between the trimmed V and J ends, which lost 3 bases and 2 bases, there was a span of 17 bases. As DNA, the CDR3 is TGCGCCAGCAGCTGGGGGTCGGGCGTGGGACAAGAGACCCAGTACTTC. Protein: CASSWGSGVGQETQYF.

The gene calls are TRBV28 and TRBJ2-5, with a weak D call TRBD2 (6 bases). The CDR3 is 14 amino acids. Germline V gene lookup returns CDR1 MDHEN and CDR2 SYDVKM. V was pared by 3 bases and J by 2 bases, with 10 bases between. CDR3 region: CASSFGGKQETQYF. The CDR3 DNA reads as TGTGCCAGCAGTTTTGGAGGGAAACAAGAGACCCAGTACTTC.

The gene calls are TRBV6-1 and TRBJ1-1; D remains unclear. The CDR3 is 15 amino acids. The V gene lost 2 bases and the J gene lost 6 bases, with 16 bases spanning the gap. The germline V gene encodes CDR1 MNHNS and CDR2 SASEGT. The CDR3 DNA follows: TGTGCCAGCAGTGAACCGGGCAGGAAGTTCGCTGAAGCTTTCTTT. Translation: CASSEPGRKFAEAFF.

V gene TRBV2 combines with J gene TRBJ1-1; TRBD1 aligns across 8 bases. With 8 bases clipped from V and 3 bases from J, the junction kept 14 bases outside the gene matches. The CDR3 runs 16 residues. Germline V lookup: CDR1 SNHLY, CDR2 FYNNEI. The CDR3 reads CASSTGGQGRDTEAFF. As DNA, the CDR3 is TGTGCCAGCTCTACCGGTGGACAGGGCCGGGACACTGAAGCTTTCTTT.

The rearrangement uses TRBV19 and TRBJ2-6, with D possibly being TRBD1 (5 bases). Germline assignment: CDR1 LNHDA and CDR2 SQIVND (reference sequence). This CDR3 is 18 amino acids long. V lost 8 bases to trimming and J lost 0 bases, with 20 bases between them. The CDR3 bases are TGTGCCAGTGGACAATGGGGCATACCATTCTCTGGGGCCAACGTCCTGACTTTC. This translates into CASGQWGIPFSGANVLTF.

This chain links TRBV6-5 with TRBJ1-1; D is unclear. CDR1 is MNHEY and CDR2 is SVGAGI in the germline V gene. V was shortened by 10 bases and J by 6 bases, with 18 bases between the two germline ends. The CDR3 totals 13 residues. Here the CDR3 DNA reads TGTGCCACAAACGCGGGGAATCTCGCTGAAGCTTTCTTT. Its translation is CATNAGNLAEAFF.

The rearrangement joins TRBV2 to TRBJ2-1; 7 bases fit TRBD2. Trimming cost V 8 bases and J 3 bases; bases outside gene matches: 7. CDR1 is SNHLY, CDR2 FYNNEI, per germline. The CDR3 length is 14 residues. CDR3 DNA sequence: TGTGCCAGCGGCGGGAGAGGGCACTACAATGAGCAGTTCTTC. The encoded protein is CASGGRGHYNEQFF.